The 2 T cell receptor beta chains in this list originate from one sample, sequenced in a study of metastatic and nonmetastatic thyroid tumors. Patients underwent thyroid surgery, and none had received any treatment before it. MiXCR re-clonotyped the PCR reads for TCRdb. The data show just over 30,000 clones, roughly 19% seen once. The source material was blood. The receptors were sampled from a female donor with papillary thyroid cancer or a benign thyroid nodule (not recorded which). Some clones in this sample may be carry-over from other donors' samples.

This clone was seen ten or more times. V is TRBV7-9 and J is TRBJ2-3; D is possibly TRBD2 (5 bases). The germline V and J ends were trimmed by 6 bases and 5 bases, with 15 bases remaining between them. Germline V gene lookup returns CDR1 SEHNR and CDR2 FQNEAQ (reference sequence). There are 14 residues in the CDR3. The DNA of the CDR3 is TGTGCCAGCAGTGGGGATCGGGGTAGAGATACGCAGTATTTT. This translates into CASSGDRGRDTQYF.

At least ten counts were recorded for this clone. Distinct nucleotide sequences in the sample also encode this CDR3. This chain connects TRBV20-1 to TRBJ2-5; TRBD2 matches at 7 bases. This CDR3 contains 15 residues. The germline V gene encodes CDR1 DFQATT and CDR2 SNEGSKA (reference sequence). The trim removed 6 bases at V and 4 bases at J, leaving 14 bases unmatched. The CDR3 loop is CSAIMTGAGVETQYF. The CDR3, as DNA: TGCAGTGCCATCATGACCGGCGCGGGAGTAGAGACCCAGTACTTC.